The 5 T cell receptor beta chains reported below all come from one sample, sequenced in a study of T cell repertoires in cytomegalovirus infection. Antigens of these TCRs are unknown. TCRdb re-derived calls from the reads in MiXCR, one entry per CDR3 protein. The sample holds some 350,000 distinct CDR3 sequences; under 35% are singletons and the top ten take approximately 20%. The sequences come from cultured PBMCs, collected from culture after CMV antigen stimulation. These receptors were taken from a human donor in good health (CMV status not recorded). Some clones in this sample may be carry-over from other donors' samples.

The V and J genes are TRBV14 and TRBJ2-6; D uncertain. Germline loops: CDR1 SGHDN, CDR2 FVKESK. This CDR3 region has 14 residues. The ends were cut back, 4 bases at V and 0 bases at J, with 4 bases in the middle. The CDR3 DNA is TGTGCCAGCAGCCTAAACTCTGGGGCCAACGTCCTGACTTTC. Translated: CASSLNSGANVLTF.

This clonotype was counted ten times or more. V gene TRBV6-1 combines with J gene TRBJ2-3, with TRBD1 matching 7 bases. This CDR3 is 13 amino acids long. With V trimmed by 3 bases and J by 6 bases, 3 bases remained unmatched. Germline V gene lookup returns CDR1 MNHNS and CDR2 SASEGT. In nucleotides, the CDR3 is TGTGCCAGCAGTGAGCGCAGGGGGGATACGCAGTATTTT. Translation gives CASSERRGDTQYF.

The chain recombines TRBV3-1 with TRBJ2-3; TRBD2 aligns across 9 bases. The CDR3 loop spans 17 amino acids. The junction had 11 bases not matched to a gene; V was cut back by 3 bases and J by 4 bases. Looked up from germline, CDR1 is LGHDT and CDR2 is YNNKEL (reference sequence). CDR3 bases: TGTGCCAGCAGCCATACTCTGCGGGAGGGTGGAGCAGATACGCAGTATTTT. Residues: CASSHTLREGGADTQYF.

V and J are TRBV28 and TRBJ2-1; D possibly corresponds to TRBD2 (5 bases). Trimming stripped 6 bases from V and 13 bases from J, with 22 bases between. Per germline, CDR1 MDHEN and CDR2 SYDVKM. The length of the CDR3 is 14 residues. The DNA of the CDR3 is TGTGCCAGCAGCCCGAGTAGTCTAGCCCCCCGTCAGTTCTTC. Encoded protein: CASSPSSLAPRQFF.

In its sample, this clonotype was seen a few times. The genes are TRBV19 and TRBJ1-5, with D unclear. The CDR3 has 15 residues. V was cut by 7 bases and J by 0 bases, with 13 bases left in between. CDR1 is LNHDA and CDR2 is SQIVND in the germline V gene (reference sequence). The DNA of the CDR3 is TGTGCCAGTATGATCGGGCCGGATAGCAATCAGCCCCAGCATTTT. This codes for CASMIGPDSNQPQHF. The full variable domain, with the rest looked up from reference TRBV19 and TRBJ1-5, is DGGITQSPKYLFRKEGQNVTLSCEQNLNHDAMYWYRQDPGQGLRLIYYSQIVNDFQKGDIAEGYSVSREKKESFPLTVTSAQKNPTAFYLCASMIGPDSNQPQHFGDGTRLSIL.